Given below is one T cell receptor (beta chain) in context. The antigen remains unidentified. The data were taken from a study of T cell responses to AZD1222 COVID-19 vaccine. Germline CDR1 and CDR2: SGHTA and FQGTGA. The germline V and J ends were trimmed by 2 bases and 0 bases, with 14 bases remaining between them. The CDR3 is 17 residues long. Study-wide points: No day 14 peak samples; only post-peak repertoires were characterized.

The assay was immunoSEQ multiplex PCR, and TCRdb's table has in-frame clones only and misses some. The profile shows approximately 70,000 clones, about 85% of them singletons. The chain couples TRBV7-3 to TRBJ2-1; D unclear. The source is an adult in good health. The sequencing used peripheral blood, collected on day 0 of AZD1222 vaccination. CDR3 coding DNA: TGTGCCAGCAGCTTACAACCGGGCTCTGTCTCCTACAATGAGCAGTTCTTC. Translating gives CASSLQPGSVSYNEQFF.